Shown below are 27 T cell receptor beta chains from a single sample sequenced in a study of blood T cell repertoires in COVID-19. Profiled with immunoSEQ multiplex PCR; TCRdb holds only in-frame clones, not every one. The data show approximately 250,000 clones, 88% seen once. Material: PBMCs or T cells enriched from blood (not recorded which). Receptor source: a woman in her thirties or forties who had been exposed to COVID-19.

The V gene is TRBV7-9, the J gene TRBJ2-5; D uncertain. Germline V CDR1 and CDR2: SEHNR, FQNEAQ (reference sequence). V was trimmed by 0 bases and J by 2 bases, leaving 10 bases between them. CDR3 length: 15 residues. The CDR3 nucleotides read TGTGCCAGCAGCTTAGCCTCCGCCAGTCAAGAGACCCAGTACTTC. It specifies CASSLASASQETQYF.

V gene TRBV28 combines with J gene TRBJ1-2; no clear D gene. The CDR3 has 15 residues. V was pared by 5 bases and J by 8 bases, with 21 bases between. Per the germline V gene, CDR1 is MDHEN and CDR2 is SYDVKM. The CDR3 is CASSVTGISTRGYTF. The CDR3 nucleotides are TGTGCCAGCAGTGTTACCGGGATATCAACTCGGGGCTACACCTTC.

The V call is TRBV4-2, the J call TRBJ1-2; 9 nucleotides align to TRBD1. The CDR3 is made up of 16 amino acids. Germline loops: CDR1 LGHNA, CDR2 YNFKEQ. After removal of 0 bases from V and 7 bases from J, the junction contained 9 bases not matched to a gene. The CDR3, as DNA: TGTGCCAGCAGCCAAGAATCGGGACAGGGTTACGGTGGCTACACCTTC. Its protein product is CASSQESGQGYGGYTF.

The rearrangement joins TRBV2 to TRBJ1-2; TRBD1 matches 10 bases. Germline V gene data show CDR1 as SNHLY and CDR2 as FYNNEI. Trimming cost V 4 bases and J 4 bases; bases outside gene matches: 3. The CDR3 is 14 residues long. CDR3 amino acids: CASSGQGAGYGYTF. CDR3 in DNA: TGTGCCAGCAGTGGACAGGGGGCGGGCTATGGCTACACCTTC.

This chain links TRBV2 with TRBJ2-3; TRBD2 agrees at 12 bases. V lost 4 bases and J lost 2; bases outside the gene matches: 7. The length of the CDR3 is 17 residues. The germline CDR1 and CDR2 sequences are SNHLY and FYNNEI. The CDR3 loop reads CASSAWTSGDLTDTQYF. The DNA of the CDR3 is TGTGCCAGCAGTGCTTGGACTAGCGGGGACCTCACAGATACGCAGTATTTT.

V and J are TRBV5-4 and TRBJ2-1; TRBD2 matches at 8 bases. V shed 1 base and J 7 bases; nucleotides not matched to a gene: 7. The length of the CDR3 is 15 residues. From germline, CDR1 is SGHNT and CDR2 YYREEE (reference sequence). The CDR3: CASSLTSGRRNEQFF. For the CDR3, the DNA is TGTGCCAGCAGCTTGACCAGCGGGAGACGAAATGAGCAGTTCTTC. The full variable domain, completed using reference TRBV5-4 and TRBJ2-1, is ETGVTQSPTHLIKTRGQQVTLRCSSQSGHNTVSWYQQALGQGPQFIFQYYREEENGRGNFPPRFSGLQFPNYSSELNVNALELDDSALYLCASSLTSGRRNEQFFGPGTRLTVL.

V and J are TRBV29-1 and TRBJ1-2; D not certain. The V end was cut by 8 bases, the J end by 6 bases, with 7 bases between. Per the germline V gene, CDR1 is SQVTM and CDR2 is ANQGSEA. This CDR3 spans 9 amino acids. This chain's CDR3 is CSHSNGYTF. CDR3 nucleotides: TGCAGCCATTCAAATGGCTACACCTTC. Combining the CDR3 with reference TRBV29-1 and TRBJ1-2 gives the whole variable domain SAVISQKPSRDICQRGTSLTIQCQVDSQVTMMFWYRQQPGQSLTLIATANQGSEATYESGFVIDKFPISRPNLTFSTLTVSNMSPEDSSIYLCSHSNGYTFGSGTRLTVV.

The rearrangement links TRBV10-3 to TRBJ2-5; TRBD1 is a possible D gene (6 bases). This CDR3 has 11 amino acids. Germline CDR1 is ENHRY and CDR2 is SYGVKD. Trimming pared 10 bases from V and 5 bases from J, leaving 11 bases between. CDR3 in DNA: TGTGCCACCCAAACAGGGGAGACCCAGTACTTC. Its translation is CATQTGETQYF.

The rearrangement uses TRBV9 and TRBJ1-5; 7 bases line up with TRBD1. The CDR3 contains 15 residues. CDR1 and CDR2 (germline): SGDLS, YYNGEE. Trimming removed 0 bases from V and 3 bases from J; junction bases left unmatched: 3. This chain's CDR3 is CASSVEDRNNQPQHF. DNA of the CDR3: TGTGCCAGCAGCGTAGAGGACAGGAACAATCAGCCCCAGCATTTT.

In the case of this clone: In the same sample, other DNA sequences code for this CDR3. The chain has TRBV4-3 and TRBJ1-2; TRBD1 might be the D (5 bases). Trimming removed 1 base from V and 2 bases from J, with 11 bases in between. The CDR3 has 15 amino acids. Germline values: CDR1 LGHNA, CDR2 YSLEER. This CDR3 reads CASSQGGQGNYGYTF. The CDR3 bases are TGCGCCAGCAGCCAAGGGGGCCAAGGGAACTATGGCTACACCTTC.

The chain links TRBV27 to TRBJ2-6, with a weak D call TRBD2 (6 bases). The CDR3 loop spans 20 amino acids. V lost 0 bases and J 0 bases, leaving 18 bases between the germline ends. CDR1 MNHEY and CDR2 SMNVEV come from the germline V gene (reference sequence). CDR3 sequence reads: CASSLSEEGSTHSGANVLTF. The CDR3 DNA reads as TGTGCCAGCAGTTTATCCGAGGAGGGCTCTACCCACTCTGGGGCCAACGTCCTGACTTTC.

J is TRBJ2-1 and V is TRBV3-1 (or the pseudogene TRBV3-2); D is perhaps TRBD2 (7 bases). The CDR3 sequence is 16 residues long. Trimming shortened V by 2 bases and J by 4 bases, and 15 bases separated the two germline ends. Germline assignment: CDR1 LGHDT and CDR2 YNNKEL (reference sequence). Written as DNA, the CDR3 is TGTGCCAGCAGCCAATTGACGGGGAGGGGGTACAATGAGCAGTTCTTC. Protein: CASSQLTGRGYNEQFF.

For the CDR3, the DNA is TGTGCCAGCAGCTTGAACGCTGACAGGGGCAGTGGGGCCCTCCACTTT. It codes for CASSLNADRGSGALHF. V is TRBV7-9 and J is TRBJ1-6; 8 bases are shared with TRBD1. J gave up 14 bases and V 3 bases, and 15 bases lay outside the gene matches. The CDR3 runs to 16 residues. Germline CDR1 SEHNR, CDR2 FQNEAQ (reference sequence).

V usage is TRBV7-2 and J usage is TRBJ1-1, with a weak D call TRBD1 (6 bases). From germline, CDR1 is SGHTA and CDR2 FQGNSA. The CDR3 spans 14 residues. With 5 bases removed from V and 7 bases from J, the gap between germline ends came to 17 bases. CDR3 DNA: TGTGCCAGCAGCCCACGGAGGACAGCTTTTGAAGCTTTCTTT. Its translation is CASSPRRTAFEAFF.

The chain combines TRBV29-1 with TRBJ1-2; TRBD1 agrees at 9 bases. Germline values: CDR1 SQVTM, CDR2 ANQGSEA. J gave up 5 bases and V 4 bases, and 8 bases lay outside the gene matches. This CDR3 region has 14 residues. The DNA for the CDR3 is TGCAGCGTTGGGGGGACAGGGCGAGTTTATGGCTACACCTTC. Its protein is CSVGGTGRVYGYTF.

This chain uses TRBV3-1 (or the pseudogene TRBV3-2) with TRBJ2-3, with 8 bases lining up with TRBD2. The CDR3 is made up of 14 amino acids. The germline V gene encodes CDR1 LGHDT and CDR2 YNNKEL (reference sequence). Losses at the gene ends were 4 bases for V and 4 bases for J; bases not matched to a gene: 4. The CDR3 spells CASSREGLADTQYF. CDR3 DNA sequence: TGTGCCAGCAGCCGAGAGGGACTAGCAGATACGCAGTATTTT.

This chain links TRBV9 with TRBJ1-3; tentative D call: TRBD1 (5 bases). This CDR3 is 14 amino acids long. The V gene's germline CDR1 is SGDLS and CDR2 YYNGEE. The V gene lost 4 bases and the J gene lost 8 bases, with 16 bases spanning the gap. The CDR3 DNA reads TGTGCCAGCAGCCCCCGCCGGGGAGGGGACACCATATATTTT. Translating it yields CASSPRRGGDTIYF.

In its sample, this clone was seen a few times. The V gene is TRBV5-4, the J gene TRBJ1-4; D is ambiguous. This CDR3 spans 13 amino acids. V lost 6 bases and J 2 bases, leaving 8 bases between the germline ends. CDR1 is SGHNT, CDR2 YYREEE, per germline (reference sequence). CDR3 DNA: TGTGCCAGCAATGGCGGGACTAATGAAAAACTGTTTTTT. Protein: CASNGGTNEKLFF.

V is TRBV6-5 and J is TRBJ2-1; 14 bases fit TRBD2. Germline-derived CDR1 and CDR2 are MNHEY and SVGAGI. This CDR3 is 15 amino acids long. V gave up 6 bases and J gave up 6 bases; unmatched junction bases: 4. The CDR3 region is CASSQGLAGVNEQFF. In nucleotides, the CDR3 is TGTGCCAGCAGCCAGGGACTAGCGGGAGTCAATGAGCAGTTCTTC.

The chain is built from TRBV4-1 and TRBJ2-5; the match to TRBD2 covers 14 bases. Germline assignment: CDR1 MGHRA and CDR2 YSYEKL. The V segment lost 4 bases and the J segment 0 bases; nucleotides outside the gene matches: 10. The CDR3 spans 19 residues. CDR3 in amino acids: CASSPRLAGGTLYQETQYF. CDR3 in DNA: TGCGCCAGCAGCCCGCGACTAGCGGGGGGGACGTTGTACCAAGAGACCCAGTACTTC.

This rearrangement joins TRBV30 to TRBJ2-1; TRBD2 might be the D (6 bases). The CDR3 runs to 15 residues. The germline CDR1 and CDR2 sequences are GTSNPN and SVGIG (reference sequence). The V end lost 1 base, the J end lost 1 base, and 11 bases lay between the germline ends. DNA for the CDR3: TGTGCCTGGAGTGGGGGGGTCCGATCCTACAATGAGCAGTTCTTC. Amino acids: CAWSGGVRSYNEQFF.

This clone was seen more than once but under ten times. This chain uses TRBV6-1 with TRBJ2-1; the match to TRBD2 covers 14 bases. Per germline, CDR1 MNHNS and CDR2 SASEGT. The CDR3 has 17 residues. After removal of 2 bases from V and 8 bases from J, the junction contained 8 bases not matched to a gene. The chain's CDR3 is CASSEFRLAGGIHEQFF. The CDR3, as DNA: TGTGCCAGCAGTGAATTTAGACTAGCGGGGGGGATCCATGAGCAGTTCTTC.

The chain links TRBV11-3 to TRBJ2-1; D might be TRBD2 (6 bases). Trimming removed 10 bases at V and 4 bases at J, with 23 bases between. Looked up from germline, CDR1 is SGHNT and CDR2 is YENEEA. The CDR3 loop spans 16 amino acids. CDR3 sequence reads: CAIDNSGDEAYNEQFF. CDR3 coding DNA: TGTGCCATCGATAACTCGGGGGACGAGGCGTACAATGAGCAGTTCTTC.

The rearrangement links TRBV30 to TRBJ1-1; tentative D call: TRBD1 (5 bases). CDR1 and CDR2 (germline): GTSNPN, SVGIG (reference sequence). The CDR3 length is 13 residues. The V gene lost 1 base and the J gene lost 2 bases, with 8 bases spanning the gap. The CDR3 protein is CAWSAQENTEAFF. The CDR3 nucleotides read TGTGCCTGGAGTGCACAGGAAAACACTGAAGCTTTCTTT.

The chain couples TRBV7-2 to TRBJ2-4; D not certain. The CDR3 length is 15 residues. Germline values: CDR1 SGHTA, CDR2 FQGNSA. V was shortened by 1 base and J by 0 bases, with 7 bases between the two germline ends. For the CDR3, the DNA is TGTGCCAGCAGCTTAGTCCAGGTAGCCAAAAACATTCAGTACTTC. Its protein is CASSLVQVAKNIQYF.

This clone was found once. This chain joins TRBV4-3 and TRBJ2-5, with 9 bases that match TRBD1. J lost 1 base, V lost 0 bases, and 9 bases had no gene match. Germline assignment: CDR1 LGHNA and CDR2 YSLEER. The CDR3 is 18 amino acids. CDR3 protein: CASSQDIRGQGFQETQYF. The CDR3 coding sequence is TGCGCCAGCAGCCAAGATATTCGAGGACAGGGGTTCCAAGAGACCCAGTACTTC.

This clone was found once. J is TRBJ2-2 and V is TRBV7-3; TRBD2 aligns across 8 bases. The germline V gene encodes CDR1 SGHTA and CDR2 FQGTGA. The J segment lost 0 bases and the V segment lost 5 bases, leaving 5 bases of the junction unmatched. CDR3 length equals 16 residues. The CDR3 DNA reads TGTGCCAGCAGCCCCATCGGGGGGGCGAACACCGGGGAGCTGTTTTTT. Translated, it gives CASSPIGGANTGELFF. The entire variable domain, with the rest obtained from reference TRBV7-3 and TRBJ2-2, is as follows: GAGVSQTPSNKVTEKGKYVELRCDPISGHTALYWYRQSLGQGPEFLIYFQGTGAADDSGLPNDRFFAVRPEGSVSTLKIQRTERGDSAVYLCASSPIGGANTGELFFGEGSRLTVL.